These 27 T cell receptor beta chains were sequenced from one sample in a study of T cell changes during pregnancy in multiple sclerosis. The method was immunoSEQ multiplex PCR; TCRdb's version includes in-frame clones alone and lacks a portion of them. The table shows just over 65,000 clones, with under 95% occurring only once. The sequencing used peripheral blood, collected in the second trimester of pregnancy. The receptors come from a female donor with multiple sclerosis, enrolled in a pregnancy study.

CDR3 region: CASSIQWTATYEQYF. The CDR3 bases are TGTGCCAGTAGTATACAGTGGACAGCGACCTACGAGCAGTACTTC. The gene calls are TRBV19 and TRBJ2-7, with D maybe TRBD1 (6 bases). The CDR3 has 15 amino acids. Trimming removed 2 bases at V and 2 bases at J, with 13 bases between. The germline gives CDR1 LNHDA, CDR2 SQIVND (reference sequence).

The rearrangement uses TRBV13 and TRBJ1-2; possible D gene TRBD1, 5 bases. The V and J ends lost 4 bases and 7 bases respectively, with 13 bases between them. CDR3 length: 13 residues. The germline gives CDR1 PRHDT, CDR2 FYEKMQ (reference sequence). DNA of the CDR3: TGTGCCAGCAGCTCGACTGACGGGGGTGGCTACACCTTC. Amino acid sequence: CASSSTDGGGYTF.

The rearrangement links TRBV4-1 to TRBJ1-1, with 7 bases fitting TRBD1. The CDR3 length is 13 residues. Germline-derived CDR1 and CDR2 are MGHRA and YSYEKL. V lost 6 bases and J lost 4; bases outside the gene matches: 5. The CDR3 sequence is CASRPTGITEAFF. The DNA of the CDR3 is TGCGCCAGCAGACCGACAGGGATCACTGAAGCTTTCTTT.

The V call is TRBV18, the J call TRBJ2-3, with a weak D call TRBD2 (5 bases). Trimming removed 2 bases at V and 3 bases at J, with 12 bases between. The CDR3 is 15 amino acids. CDR1 KGHSH and CDR2 LQKENI come from the germline V gene. The CDR3 DNA follows: TGTGCCAGCTCACCATCGAGGGCCCGAACAGATACGCAGTATTTT. Its translation: CASSPSRARTDTQYF.

There are a few counts of this clone. V gene TRBV5-1 combines with J gene TRBJ1-2, with 8 bases matching TRBD1. CDR1 is SGHRS, CDR2 YFSETQ, per germline. The V segment lost 4 bases and the J segment 5 bases; nucleotides outside the gene matches: 4. This CDR3 region has 13 residues. This CDR3 is CASSLGTGYGYTF. In DNA, the CDR3 is TGCGCCAGCAGCCTAGGGACAGGATATGGCTACACCTTC.

This clone was observed once. J is TRBJ1-1 and V is TRBV5-4, with 8 bases identical to TRBD1. CDR1 is SGHNT and CDR2 is YYREEE in the germline V gene (reference sequence). This CDR3 is built from 15 residues. After removal of 1 base from V and 1 base from J, the junction contained 3 bases not matched to a gene. CDR3: CASSLKQGANTEAFF. CDR3 nucleotides: TGTGCCAGCAGCTTGAAGCAGGGGGCGAACACTGAAGCTTTCTTT.

This chain joins TRBV7-9 and TRBJ2-3; D gene unclear. This CDR3 is 12 amino acids long. Per the germline V gene, CDR1 is SEHNR and CDR2 is FQNEAQ (reference sequence). V was clipped by 8 bases and J by 2 bases, with 8 bases between them. The CDR3 protein is CASELYTDTQYF. The DNA of the CDR3 is TGTGCCAGCGAACTTTACACAGATACGCAGTATTTT.

This chain connects TRBV6-5 to TRBJ2-3; 7 positions agree with TRBD1. This CDR3 has 15 residues. Germline CDR1 is MNHEY and CDR2 is SVGAGI. V lost 7 bases to trimming and J lost 1 base; unmatched junction nucleotides: 8. The CDR3 nucleotides read TGTGCCAGCACCGAAAGACAGGGACGCACAGATACGCAGTATTTT. Translated: CASTERQGRTDTQYF.

The genes are TRBV4-3 and TRBJ2-2, with 11 bases fitting TRBD1. The junction had 5 bases not matched to a gene; V was cut back by 1 base and J by 4 bases. Germline CDR1 reads LGHNA; CDR2 reads YSLEER. This CDR3 contains 17 residues. This CDR3 reads CASSQVKGTGGTGELFF. CDR3 nucleotide sequence: TGCGCCAGCAGCCAAGTAAAGGGGACAGGGGGCACCGGGGAGCTGTTTTTT.

The V and J genes are TRBV13 and TRBJ2-2, with 8 bases that match TRBD2. The V gene end was trimmed by 3 bases and the J gene end by 5 bases; junction bases not matched to a gene: 23. Germline lookup yields CDR1 PRHDT and CDR2 FYEKMQ (reference sequence). The CDR3 covers 21 residues. The CDR3 is CASSFFVKLAAQTPGTGELFF. CDR3 bases: TGTGCCAGCAGCTTTTTTGTTAAACTAGCGGCCCAAACACCAGGAACCGGGGAGCTGTTTTTT.

This clone was seen more than once but under ten times. The chain is built from TRBV27 and TRBJ2-3, with D hard to call. V dropped 4 bases and J dropped 4 bases, with 6 bases sitting between them. Per the germline V gene, CDR1 is MNHEY and CDR2 is SMNVEV (reference sequence). The CDR3 is made up of 12 amino acids. Written as DNA, the CDR3 is TGTGCCAGCAGTTCCTCGGCAGATACGCAGTATTTT. Protein product: CASSSSADTQYF.

The chain has TRBV6-6 and TRBJ1-2; no clear D gene. V shed 6 bases and J shed 8 bases, with 16 bases lying between them. In germline, CDR1 is MNHNY, CDR2 SVGAGI (reference sequence). The CDR3 length is 13 residues. The CDR3 coding sequence is TGTGCCAGCAGCAAGGACGGGGTGAGGGGCTACACCTTC. Translating it yields CASSKDGVRGYTF.

This chain connects TRBV5-6 to TRBJ2-7; 7 bases map to TRBD2. V shed 3 bases and J 0 bases; nucleotides not matched to a gene: 9. CDR1 is SGHDT, CDR2 YYEEEE, per germline. CDR3 size: 16 residues. The CDR3 here is CASSSRAGRSSYEQYF. The CDR3 DNA reads as TGTGCCAGCAGCTCACGAGCGGGGCGCAGCTCCTACGAGCAGTACTTC.

The chain carries TRBV14 and TRBJ2-7; D possibly corresponds to TRBD1 (5 bases). Trimming removed 0 bases from V and 4 bases from J, with 13 bases in between. Per the germline V gene, CDR1 is SGHDN and CDR2 is FVKESK. The CDR3 sequence is 15 residues long. The CDR3 reads CASSQDGRGWYEQYF. CDR3 in DNA: TGTGCCAGCAGCCAAGACGGAAGGGGCTGGTACGAGCAGTACTTC.

The chain employs TRBV18 and TRBJ2-7; 10 bases agree with TRBD1. The V gene's germline CDR1 is KGHSH and CDR2 LQKENI. The length of the CDR3 is 12 residues. V was clipped by 6 bases and J by 7 bases; unmatched bases: 3. The CDR3 sequence is CASSDRGLEQYF. CDR3 nucleotides: TGTGCCAGCTCGGACAGGGGGTTAGAGCAGTACTTC.

In DNA form, the CDR3 reads TGTGCCAGCTCGCAATCAGGGGTTGGCTCTGGAAACACCATATATTTT. It translates to CASSQSGVGSGNTIYF. The chain has TRBV18 and TRBJ1-3; possibly TRBD1 for D (6 bases). Trimming cost V 6 bases and J 0 bases, with 15 bases left between them. CDR3 length equals 16 residues. Germline lookup yields CDR1 KGHSH and CDR2 LQKENI. Using reference TRBV18 and TRBJ1-3 for the parts outside the CDR3, the full variable domain is NAGVMQNPRHLVRRRGQEARLRCSPMKGHSHVYWYRQLPEEGLKFMVYLQKENIIDESGMPKERFSAEFPKEGPSILRIQQVVRGDSAAYFCASSQSGVGSGNTIYFGEGSWLTVV.

This clone was counted once. The V gene is TRBV5-6, the J gene TRBJ1-2; D is unresolved. Between the trimmed V and J ends, which lost 1 base and 1 base, there was a span of 8 bases. The CDR3 totals 14 residues. CDR1 SGHDT and CDR2 YYEEEE come from the germline V gene. The CDR3 is CASSLLGDNYGYTF. CDR3 sequence (DNA): TGTGCCAGCAGCTTGTTGGGCGATAACTATGGCTACACCTTC.

The rearrangement links TRBV9 to TRBJ1-6; TRBD1 matches 12 bases. The CDR3 spans 17 residues. V trimming: 3 bases; J trimming: 10 bases; junction bases outside the gene matches: 11. Germline assignment: CDR1 SGDLS and CDR2 YYNGEE. Here the CDR3 DNA reads TGTGCCAGCAGCGAAATCTCCGGGACAGGGGGCCGCTCACCCCTCCACTTT. This codes for CASSEISGTGGRSPLHF.

This chain links TRBV29-1 with TRBJ2-2, with a tentative D call TRBD2 (6 bases). The CDR3 sequence is 13 residues long. The germline CDR1 and CDR2 sequences are SQVTM and ANQGSEA. Trimming stripped 4 bases from V and 1 base from J, with 7 bases between. The CDR3 spells CSVGRVNTGELFF. CDR3 bases: TGCAGCGTTGGGAGGGTGAACACCGGGGAGCTGTTTTTT.

The chain combines TRBV5-6 with TRBJ2-1; possibly TRBD1 for D (5 bases). V was shortened by 4 bases and J by 4 bases, with 15 bases between the two germline ends. The CDR3 totals 15 residues. Germline values: CDR1 SGHDT, CDR2 YYEEEE. The CDR3 region is CASSTTRRQYNEQFF. The CDR3 coding sequence is TGTGCCAGCAGCACCACCCGTCGACAGTACAATGAGCAGTTCTTC.

V and J are TRBV5-6 and TRBJ1-1, with D unclear. Deletions cut 0 bases from V and 11 bases from J, with 11 bases between. The length of the CDR3 is 12 residues. In germline, CDR1 is SGHDT, CDR2 YYEEEE. The CDR3 region has the DNA TGTGCCAGCAGCTTGGCGGAGGGAAGGGCTTTCTTT. Translating gives CASSLAEGRAFF.

The chain joins TRBV2 to TRBJ1-4; D remains ambiguous. The CDR3 is 14 amino acids. The V and J ends lost 6 bases and 5 bases respectively, with 13 bases between them. CDR1 and CDR2 (germline): SNHLY, FYNNEI. This CDR3 reads CASSVRGFNEKLFF. CDR3 DNA: TGTGCCAGCAGCGTTAGAGGGTTCAATGAAAAACTGTTTTTT. Variable domain in full (rest from reference TRBV2 and TRBJ1-4): EPEVTQTPSHQVTQMGQEVILRCVPISNHLYFYWYRQILGQKVEFLVSFYNNEISEKSEIFDDQFSVERPDGSNFTLKIRSTKLEDSAMYFCASSVRGFNEKLFFGSGTQLSVL.

This clone was found a few times. This rearrangement joins TRBV19 to TRBJ1-6; no definite D call. Trimming cost V 4 bases and J 8 bases, with 9 bases left between them. Germline V gene sequence: CDR1 LNHDA, CDR2 SQIVND (reference sequence). The CDR3 covers 13 residues. The CDR3 protein is CASSREGDSPLHF. CDR3 DNA sequence: TGTGCCAGTAGTAGAGAAGGAGATTCACCCCTCCACTTT.

The chain combines TRBV7-2 with TRBJ2-1; the match to TRBD2 covers 8 bases. With 2 bases clipped from V and 3 bases from J, the junction kept 9 bases outside the gene matches. There are 17 residues in the CDR3. The germline CDR1 and CDR2 sequences are SGHTA and FQGNSA. CDR3 residues: CASSLSGSAGVYNEQFF. Here the CDR3 DNA reads TGTGCCAGCAGCTTAAGTGGGTCAGCGGGGGTCTACAATGAGCAGTTCTTC. Based on the CDR3 plus reference TRBV7-2 and TRBJ2-1, the full variable domain is GAGVSQSPSNKVTEKGKDVELRCDPISGHTALYWYRQSLGQGLEFLIYFQGNSAPDKSGLPSDRFSAERTGGSVSTLTIQRTQQEDSAVYLCASSLSGSAGVYNEQFFGPGTRLTVL.

The V call is TRBV6-1, the J call TRBJ1-2, with a weak D call TRBD1 (5 bases). The germline V gene has CDR1 MNHNS and CDR2 SASEGT. The germline V and J ends were trimmed by 4 bases and 4 bases, with 25 bases remaining between them. The CDR3 runs 18 residues. The DNA for the CDR3 is TGTGCCAGCAGTGTTCCGACAGTCGCCTTACTCCAGTCCTATGGCTACACCTTC. Protein sequence: CASSVPTVALLQSYGYTF.

The V and J genes are TRBV5-5 and TRBJ1-4, with TRBD1 matching 9 bases. From germline, CDR1 is SGHKS and CDR2 YYEKEE (reference sequence). The CDR3 loop spans 12 amino acids. The junction had 5 bases not matched to a gene; V was cut back by 5 bases and J by 12 bases. CDR3 loop: CASSWTGEELFF. In DNA, the CDR3 is TGTGCCAGCAGTTGGACAGGGGAGGAACTGTTTTTT.

V usage is TRBV6-6 and J usage is TRBJ1-3, with unresolved D. The length of the CDR3 is 15 residues. Germline V gives CDR1 MNHNY, CDR2 SVGAGI (reference sequence). V was clipped by 0 bases and J by 3 bases, with 9 bases between them. CDR3 DNA: TGTGCCAGCAGTTACTCGGGCCGTGATGGAAACACCATATATTTT. Encoded protein: CASSYSGRDGNTIYF.